This TCR beta chain was recorded in a study of blood T cell repertoires in COVID-19. Overall study context: Researchers got acute and convalescent COVID-19 samples from the United States, Italy and Spain. Sources were T cells, B-cell-depleted T cells, or PBMCs; the material itself was cDNA or gDNA.

Repertoires were generated with immunoSEQ multiplex PCR, while TCRdb's copy carries only in-frame clones and drops some. The repertoire includes some 270,000 clones, roughly 89% of them detected once, and roughly 4.8% sits in the top ten. Sequencing input: peripheral blood. The source of this sequence is a middle-aged woman who had recovered from COVID-19.

CDR3 residues: CASSQIGTSGQETQYF. CDR3 bases: TGTGCCAGCAGCCAAATAGGGACTAGCGGCCAAGAGACCCAGTACTTC. V usage is TRBV3-1 (or the pseudogene TRBV3-2) and J usage is TRBJ2-5, with 11 bases aligning to TRBD2. Germline V gives CDR1 LGHDT, CDR2 YNNKEL (reference sequence). Trimming cost V 2 bases and J 1 base; bases outside gene matches: 3. This CDR3 has 16 amino acids.